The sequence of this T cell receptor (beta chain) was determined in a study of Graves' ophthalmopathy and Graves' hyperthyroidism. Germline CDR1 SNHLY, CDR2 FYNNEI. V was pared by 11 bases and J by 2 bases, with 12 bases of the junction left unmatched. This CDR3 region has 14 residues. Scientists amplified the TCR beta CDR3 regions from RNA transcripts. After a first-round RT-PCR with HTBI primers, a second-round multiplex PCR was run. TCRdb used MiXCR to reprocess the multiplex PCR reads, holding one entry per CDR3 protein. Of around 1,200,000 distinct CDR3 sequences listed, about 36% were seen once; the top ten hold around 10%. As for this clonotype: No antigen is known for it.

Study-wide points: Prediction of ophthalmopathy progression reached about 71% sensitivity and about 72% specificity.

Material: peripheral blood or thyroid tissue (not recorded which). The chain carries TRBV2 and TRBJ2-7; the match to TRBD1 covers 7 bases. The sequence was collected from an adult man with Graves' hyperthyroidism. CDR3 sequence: CASHQRTGTYEQYF. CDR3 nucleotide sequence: TGTGCCTCACACCAGCGGACAGGCACCTACGAGCAGTACTTC.